Each of the 32 T cell receptor beta chains below was sequenced from the same sample in a study of T cell changes during pregnancy in multiple sclerosis. Some clones are missing from TCRdb's copy, which holds only in-frame ones; the method was immunoSEQ multiplex PCR. The top ten hold less than 0.65% of the sample, which has 50,000 or so clones, about 92% seen once. The source was CD4+ T cells from peripheral blood mononuclear cells, collected after pregnancy. Receptors originate from a female donor with multiple sclerosis, enrolled in a pregnancy study.

The chain has TRBV28 and TRBJ1-2; TRBD1 agrees at 8 bases. J was trimmed by 8 bases and V by 4 bases; bases with no gene match: 6. The CDR3 has 13 residues. Per the germline V gene, CDR1 is MDHEN and CDR2 is SYDVKM. Here the CDR3 reads CASSSGQARGYTF. CDR3 nucleotides: TGTGCCAGCAGTTCGGGACAGGCCCGGGGCTACACCTTC.

The CDR3 loop is CASSPLPGAPAEAFF. The DNA for the CDR3 is TGTGCCAGCTCACCACTACCAGGGGCGCCTGCTGAAGCTTTCTTT. The rearrangement uses TRBV18 and TRBJ1-1; D is perhaps TRBD1 (6 bases). Trimming left V 1 base short and J 6 bases short, with 15 bases between. Germline lookup yields CDR1 KGHSH and CDR2 LQKENI. This CDR3 is built from 15 residues.

The chain uses TRBV19 and TRBJ1-1, with 7 bases that match TRBD1. Germline trimming cut 5 bases from V and 4 bases from J; bases unmatched to any gene: 10. This CDR3 has 15 residues. Germline V gene data show CDR1 as LNHDA and CDR2 as SQIVND (reference sequence). CDR3 DNA sequence: TGTGCCAGTAGTCCCGGGACAGCGCCTTTCACTGAAGCTTTCTTT. Amino acid sequence: CASSPGTAPFTEAFF.

The chain uses TRBV5-1 and TRBJ2-7, with TRBD1 matching 10 bases. CDR1 and CDR2 from the germline V gene are SGHRS and YFSETQ. Trimming at V came to 2 bases and at J to 6 bases, leaving 2 bases not matched to a gene. The CDR3 is 13 residues long. CDR3 residues: CASSFGTGAEQYF. In nucleotides, the CDR3 is TGCGCCAGCAGCTTCGGGACAGGGGCCGAGCAGTACTTC.

The rearrangement uses TRBV5-5 and TRBJ2-7; D is possibly TRBD2 (6 bases). CDR3 length equals 15 residues. The V and J ends lost 0 bases and 3 bases respectively, with 13 bases between them. Germline V gene sequence: CDR1 SGHKS, CDR2 YYEKEE (reference sequence). DNA for the CDR3: TGTGCCAGCAGCTTGGTCCCAGACGGGGGCTACGAGCAGTACTTC. It codes for CASSLVPDGGYEQYF.

The chain is built from TRBV7-9 and TRBJ1-2, with TRBD1 identical over 11 bases. V shed 5 bases and J 7 bases; nucleotides not matched to a gene: 6. CDR3 length: 14 residues. CDR1 and CDR2 from the germline V gene are SEHNR and FQNEAQ (reference sequence). In DNA form, the CDR3 reads TGTGCCAGCAGCCGGACAGGGGGCGAACGTGGCTACACCTTC. Its protein product is CASSRTGGERGYTF. The full variable domain, completed using reference TRBV7-9 and TRBJ1-2, is DTGVSQNPRHKITKRGQNVTFRCDPISEHNRLYWYRQTLGQGPEFLTYFQNEAQLEKSRLLSDRFSAERPKGSFSTLEIQRTEQGDSAMYLCASSRTGGERGYTFGSGTRLTVV.

The V gene is TRBV5-1, the J gene TRBJ1-2; the D is unclear. This CDR3 comprises 14 residues. CDR1 and CDR2 from the germline V gene are SGHRS and YFSETQ. The V and J ends lost 4 bases and 5 bases respectively, with 15 bases between them. CDR3 nucleotides: TGCGCCAGCAGCCCTCGAGCCGAGGGATATGGCTACACCTTC. Translating it yields CASSPRAEGYGYTF.

The V gene is TRBV20-1, the J gene TRBJ1-1, with unresolved D. The CDR3 has 10 amino acids. Trimming left V 2 bases short and J 8 bases short, with 6 bases between. Germline loops: CDR1 DFQATT, CDR2 SNEGSKA (reference sequence). CDR3 amino acids: CSARNSEAFF. CDR3 in DNA: TGCAGTGCTAGAAATAGCGAAGCTTTCTTT.

The V gene is TRBV2, the J gene TRBJ2-2; D remains unclear. There are 13 residues in the CDR3. CDR1 SNHLY and CDR2 FYNNEI come from the germline V gene. Trimming took off 6 bases at V and 5 bases at J, with 10 bases between the two ends. The CDR3 DNA sequence: TGTGCCAGCAGAACCACAGTTACCGGGGAGCTGTTTTTT. Its translation is CASRTTVTGELFF.

The chain is built from TRBV28 and TRBJ2-6, with 11 bases identical to TRBD1. This CDR3 contains 18 residues. Germline V gene sequence: CDR1 MDHEN, CDR2 SYDVKM. V lost 0 bases and J lost 0; bases outside the gene matches: 1. CDR3 protein: CASSLWGQGGSGANVLTF. The CDR3 DNA sequence: TGTGCCAGCAGTTTATGGGGACAGGGGGGCTCTGGGGCCAACGTCCTGACTTTC.

This clone occurred a few times. The chain employs TRBV18 and TRBJ2-7; TRBD2 agrees at 11 bases. The CDR3 runs to 17 residues. The germline V gene has CDR1 KGHSH and CDR2 LQKENI. V gave up 5 bases and J gave up 5 bases; unmatched junction bases: 14. CDR3 DNA: TGTGCCAGCTCAGGCTTAGCGGGAGGGACCTTCCCGGACGAGCAGTACTTC. Its translation is CASSGLAGGTFPDEQYF.

V and J are TRBV13 and TRBJ1-2; D not certain. The germline V gene has CDR1 PRHDT and CDR2 FYEKMQ (reference sequence). The CDR3 has 12 amino acids. The V gene lost 5 bases and the J gene lost 3 bases, with 7 bases spanning the gap. The CDR3 sequence is CASSLRDYGYTF. The CDR3 nucleotides read TGTGCCAGCAGCCTTCGGGACTATGGCTACACCTTC.

The chain is built from TRBV9 and TRBJ2-1; 9 nucleotides match TRBD2. Germline V gives CDR1 SGDLS, CDR2 YYNGEE. V was clipped by 4 bases and J by 7 bases; unmatched bases: 9. The CDR3 runs to 15 residues. CDR3 bases: TGTGCCAGCAGCAAACGGCTAGCGGGAAAAAATGAGCAGTTCTTC. Protein: CASSKRLAGKNEQFF.

V usage is TRBV5-4 and J usage is TRBJ2-3; TRBD2 agrees at 7 bases. This CDR3 contains 16 residues. J gave up 9 bases and V 4 bases, and 17 bases lay outside the gene matches. Germline V gene data show CDR1 as SGHNT and CDR2 as YYREEE (reference sequence). CDR3: CASSPPGRGIKATQYF. In DNA form, the CDR3 reads TGTGCCAGCAGCCCTCCTGGGAGGGGTATAAAAGCCACGCAGTATTTT.

The rearrangement links TRBV4-2 to TRBJ1-2; TRBD1 agrees at 7 bases. Germline V CDR1 and CDR2: LGHNA, YNFKEQ. The ends lost 0 bases at V and 3 bases at J; junction bases unmatched: 7. The CDR3 consists of 16 residues. In nucleotides, the CDR3 is TGTGCCAGCAGCCAAGAGGTAGCAGGGGGTGACTATGGCTACACCTTC. Translating gives CASSQEVAGGDYGYTF.

The chain joins TRBV5-1 to TRBJ2-1; D perhaps matches TRBD2 (5 bases). Trimming shortened V by 7 bases and J by 3 bases, and 11 bases separated the two germline ends. CDR3 length equals 13 residues. Germline V CDR1 and CDR2: SGHRS, YFSETQ. The CDR3 sequence: CASSPGGYNEQFF. The CDR3 DNA is TGCGCCAGCTCCCCCGGAGGCTACAATGAGCAGTTCTTC.

As DNA, the CDR3 is TGTGCCAGCAGTAAAGAGACAGGGTCCGCGGGCTATGGCTACACCTTC. It translates to CASSKETGSAGYGYTF. This chain links TRBV2 with TRBJ1-2; 7 positions match TRBD1. This CDR3 is built from 16 residues. V lost 5 bases, J lost 4 bases, and 13 bases stayed unmatched. CDR1 SNHLY and CDR2 FYNNEI come from the germline V gene.

V gene TRBV7-9 combines with J gene TRBJ2-1; 9 positions agree with TRBD2. V lost 2 bases, J lost 2 bases, and 10 bases stayed unmatched. The CDR3 is 18 amino acids. The germline CDR1 and CDR2 sequences are SEHNR and FQNEAQ (reference sequence). CDR3 loop: CASSLPPRLAGTYNEQFF. For the CDR3, the DNA is TGTGCCAGCAGCTTACCCCCCCGTCTAGCGGGAACCTACAATGAGCAGTTCTTC.

The chain is built from TRBV7-9 and TRBJ2-7; 7 bases align to TRBD2. The CDR3 spans 15 residues. V lost 5 bases to trimming and J lost 5 bases; unmatched junction nucleotides: 12. Looked up from germline, CDR1 is SEHNR and CDR2 is FQNEAQ (reference sequence). CDR3 DNA: TGTGCCAGCAGCCGGTCGGGGGGTCCGCGGAACGAGCAGTACTTC. Translated, it gives CASSRSGGPRNEQYF.

A word on this clone: The junction and the germline gene differ at one end; a read error may be behind it. V usage is TRBV7-9 and J usage is TRBJ2-5, with TRBD2 identical over 16 bases. The germline gives CDR1 SEHNR, CDR2 FQNEAQ (reference sequence). CDR3 length equals 14 residues. The CDR3 nucleotides read TGTGCCAGCAGCCCCGGGACTAGCGGGAGGGCCTGGCACTTC. This encodes CASSPGTSGRAWHF. The whole variable domain, remainder taken from reference TRBV7-9 and TRBJ2-5, is DTGVSQNPRHKITKRGQNVTFRCDPISEHNRLYWYRQTLGQGPEFLTYFQNEAQLEKSRLLSDRFSAERPKGSFSTLEIQRTEQGDSAMYLCASSPGTSGRAWHFGPGTRLLVL.

The chain links TRBV7-3 to TRBJ1-4; 8 positions agree with TRBD1. CDR3 size: 13 residues. CDR1 is SGHTA and CDR2 is FQGTGA in the germline V gene. With V trimmed by 5 bases and J by 10 bases, 6 bases remained unmatched. The DNA for the CDR3 is TGTGCCAGCAGCCCCGGAACAGGGGGAAAACTGTTTTTT. Protein product: CASSPGTGGKLFF.

V is TRBV7-2 and J is TRBJ2-1; tentatively, D is TRBD1 (6 bases). The CDR3 extends over 16 amino acids. The germline CDR1 and CDR2 sequences are SGHTA and FQGNSA. Trimming removed 2 bases from V and 4 bases from J, with 15 bases in between. CDR3 residues: CASSLRPGTLYNEQFF. The CDR3 coding sequence is TGTGCCAGCAGCTTAAGGCCCGGGACACTATACAATGAGCAGTTCTTC.

CDR3 sequence: CSVQGDRAYNEQFF. The CDR3 DNA is TGCAGCGTTCAAGGGGACAGGGCCTACAATGAGCAGTTCTTC. The chain is built from TRBV29-1 and TRBJ2-1; the match to TRBD1 covers 9 bases. The CDR3 extends over 14 amino acids. The germline CDR1 and CDR2 sequences are SQVTM and ANQGSEA. Germline trimming cut 5 bases from V and 2 bases from J; bases unmatched to any gene: 4.

V gene TRBV18 combines with J gene TRBJ1-5, with no clear D. This CDR3 is 15 amino acids long. The V end lost 3 bases, the J end lost 2 bases, and 11 bases lay between the germline ends. The germline CDR1 and CDR2 sequences are KGHSH and LQKENI. In DNA, the CDR3 is TGTGCCAGCTCACCGCCGGGGATGCGCAATCAGCCCCAGCATTTT. Its translation: CASSPPGMRNQPQHF.

The J gene is TRBJ2-7, the V gene TRBV10-3; 16 positions match TRBD2. CDR3 size: 17 residues. Losses at the gene ends were 5 bases for V and 7 bases for J; bases not matched to a gene: 11. Germline V gene lookup returns CDR1 ENHRY and CDR2 SYGVKD. CDR3 in DNA: TGTGCCATCAGTTACTCGGGGGGGACTAGCGGGAGGGCGGAGCAGTACTTC. Its translation: CAISYSGGTSGRAEQYF.

The genes are TRBV9 and TRBJ2-1, with a possible D match to TRBD2 (5 bases). Germline V gives CDR1 SGDLS, CDR2 YYNGEE. The CDR3 covers 16 residues. The V end was cut by 0 bases, the J end by 2 bases, with 12 bases between. CDR3: CASSVAEGEPYNEQFF. The CDR3 DNA reads as TGTGCCAGCAGCGTAGCTGAGGGAGAACCCTACAATGAGCAGTTCTTC.

The J gene is TRBJ2-5, the V gene TRBV6-5, with 11 nucleotides matching TRBD2. Germline CDR1 and CDR2: MNHEY and SVGAGI. The CDR3 has 14 residues. V shed 5 bases, J shed 5 bases, and the junction held 4 bases outside the gene matches. CDR3 coding DNA: TGTGCCAGCAGTCTACTAGCGGGAGAGGAGACCCAGTACTTC. Its translation: CASSLLAGEETQYF.

This chain connects TRBV28 to TRBJ2-7; unclear D gene. The germline gives CDR1 MDHEN, CDR2 SYDVKM. The germline V and J ends were trimmed by 7 bases and 3 bases, with 13 bases remaining between them. CDR3 length equals 13 residues. The CDR3 coding sequence is TGTGCCAGCACTAGTGGTGCCATCTACGAGCAGTACTTC. This sequence encodes CASTSGAIYEQYF.

The rearrangement uses TRBV6-5 and TRBJ2-7, with D possibly TRBD1 on 5 matching bases. The CDR3 totals 15 residues. The germline V gene has CDR1 MNHEY and CDR2 SVGAGI. V was shortened by 3 bases and J by 4 bases, with 16 bases between the two germline ends. For the CDR3, the DNA is TGTGCCAGCAGTTATACGGGTGGGGCTTTTTACGAGCAGTACTTC. This encodes CASSYTGGAFYEQYF.

The V call is TRBV11-2, the J call TRBJ1-4; TRBD1 matches at 7 bases. V lost 5 bases to trimming and J lost 1 base; unmatched junction nucleotides: 7. In germline, CDR1 is SGHAT, CDR2 FQNNGV. The CDR3 covers 16 residues. CDR3 nucleotide sequence: TGTGCCAGCAGCGCCAGACAGGGAGGAACTAATGAAAAACTGTTTTTT. Translated: CASSARQGGTNEKLFF.

This clone was seen just once. The V and J genes are TRBV11-2 and TRBJ2-7; TRBD1 aligns across 10 bases. CDR1 and CDR2 (germline): SGHAT, FQNNGV. The CDR3 runs 14 residues. Unmatched junction bases numbered 8, after V lost 3 bases and J lost 9 bases. The CDR3 loop reads CASSFPGQGVAQYF. The CDR3 region has the DNA TGTGCCAGCAGCTTCCCAGGACAGGGGGTTGCGCAGTACTTC.

The chain couples TRBV28 to TRBJ1-1; the D gene is possibly TRBD1 (6 bases). CDR3 size: 15 residues. Germline V gene data show CDR1 as MDHEN and CDR2 as SYDVKM. V gave up 5 bases and J gave up 0 bases, with 13 bases separating them. The CDR3 nucleotides are TGTGCCAGCAGTCCACAGACAGGAGTGAACACTGAAGCTTTCTTT. Encoded protein: CASSPQTGVNTEAFF.